This TCR beta chain was captured in a study of blood T cell repertoires in COVID-19. As for the study in general: From the United States, Italy and Spain came samples of acute and convalescent COVID-19. Sample material is recorded as cDNA or gDNA derived from T cells, B-cell-depleted T cells, or PBMCs.

Original processing methods: Amplification of reference gene primers was used by the study to estimate nucleated cell counts. Assay: immunoSEQ multiplex PCR; the TCRdb copy retains only in-frame clones and omits some. That table is the source of V, J and clone size, and D and trimming were worked out from the DNA. This table has under 300,000 clones, 82% appearing once. The TCR comes from a woman older than 75 with active or convalescent COVID-19. The sample was peripheral blood.

The CDR3 loop reads CASSLGATYGYTF. Here the CDR3 DNA reads TGTGCCAGCAGCTTGGGGGCAACCTATGGCTACACCTTC. V is TRBV5-6 and J is TRBJ1-2; D ambiguous. Germline CDR1 SGHDT, CDR2 YYEEEE. The CDR3 length is 13 residues. V lost 0 bases, J lost 4 bases, and 7 bases lay in between. Together with reference TRBV5-6 and TRBJ1-2, the CDR3 gives the full variable domain: DAGVTQSPTHLIKTRGQQVTLRCSPKSGHDTVSWYQQALGQGPQFIFQYYEEEERQRGNFPDRFSGHQFPNYSSELNVNALLLGDSALYLCASSLGATYGYTFGSGTRLTVV.